This entry is about one TCR beta chain. These data belong to a study of monozygotic twins with inflammatory bowel disease. From its re-call of the 5' RACE reads, TCRdb lists each CDR3 protein once, without DNA. The sample data list more than 95,000 distinct CDR3 sequences. Per germline, CDR1 SGDLS and CDR2 YYNGEE. The CDR3 consists of 16 residues. V and J are TRBV9 and TRBJ2-7; the TCRdb D gene call, TRBD2, has no DNA to confirm it. The clonotype was recovered from a human donor with ulcerative colitis or Crohn's disease, or a healthy co-twin of an affected twin (not recorded which). Material for sequencing was blood. CDR3 sequence reads: CASNEPLAGSSYEQYF.